The clone carrying this T cell receptor (beta chain) was observed a few times. This table comes from immunoSEQ multiplex PCR, and its TCRdb copy is limited to in-frame clones, with some not included. The sample has about 42,000 clones; under 80% are singletons. Germline CDR1 and CDR2: ENHRY and SYGVKD. The CDR3 length is 15 residues. J gave up 6 bases and V 0 bases, and 5 bases lay outside the gene matches. The record originates from a study of blood T cell repertoires in COVID-19. The receptor's source is a man older than 75 with acute or convalescent COVID-19. The chain couples TRBV10-3 to TRBJ2-1, with 7 bases fitting TRBD2. The sequenced sample consisted of peripheral blood. The CDR3 reads CAISESIWGGNEQFF. CDR3 bases: TGTGCCATCAGTGAGTCCATTTGGGGGGGCAATGAGCAGTTCTTC.